This T cell receptor (beta chain) was sequenced during a study of PD-1 blockade in classical Hodgkin lymphoma. For the study at large: The study gave patients nivolumab 3 mg/kg intravenously every 2 weeks.

Assay used: immunoSEQ multiplex PCR; TCRdb lists only in-frame clones, some missing. The sample includes tens of thousands of clones, approximately 84% of them seen just once. As for this clone: What it recognizes is unknown.

The study, taken as a whole, reports: CD4+ TCR diversity, unlike CD8+, climbed significantly by C4D1. Individuals initiating nivolumab under 1 year after ASCT were excluded.

There was relapse after autologous stem cell transplantation in every patient, and there was variation in brentuximab vedotin exposure. The trim removed 5 bases at V and 2 bases at J, leaving 5 bases unmatched. The germline V gene has CDR1 SGHVS and CDR2 FNYEAQ. The CDR3 extends over 14 amino acids. The sample in question was peripheral blood mononuclear cells (PBMCs), obtained at baseline. The chain recombines TRBV7-6 with TRBJ2-7; 8 bases fit TRBD2. The origin of this receptor is a human donor with classical Hodgkin lymphoma. The CDR3 DNA follows: TGTGCCAGCAGCCCTGGACTAGCTCCCTACGAGCAGTACGTC. Encoded protein: CASSPGLAPYEQYV.